A single sample is the source of the 26 T cell receptor beta chains below, sequenced in a study of T cells in Graves' hyperthyroidism and ophthalmopathy. What was amplified from RNA transcripts were TCR beta CDR3 regions. With the HTBI primer set, the TCR CDR3 went through a first round of RT-PCR. TCRdb reprocessed the multiplex PCR reads via MiXCR and lists one record per CDR3 protein. In the table there are about 280,000 distinct CDR3 sequences, 20% to 25% of which are singletons. Sequencing was done on a sample of blood. These receptors all come from a man aged 35 to 55 with Graves' hyperthyroidism that later progressed to Graves' ophthalmopathy.

This clonotype was detected ten times or more. The genes are TRBV13 and TRBJ2-1; TRBD2 might be the D (6 bases). Trimming cost V 6 bases and J 0 bases, with 15 bases left between them. Germline lookup yields CDR1 PRHDT and CDR2 FYEKMQ (reference sequence). The CDR3 is made up of 16 amino acids. The CDR3 spells CASRAGPGASYNEQFF. The CDR3 nucleotides are TGTGCCAGCAGAGCGGGCCCGGGAGCCTCCTACAATGAGCAGTTCTTC.

This rearrangement joins TRBV29-1 to TRBJ2-7; D perhaps matches TRBD2 (6 bases). This CDR3 comprises 12 residues. Per the germline V gene, CDR1 is SQVTM and CDR2 is ANQGSEA. V was clipped by 6 bases and J by 4 bases, with 13 bases between them. CDR3 DNA: TGCAGCGTGAGGGAGGACGGGTACGAGCAGTACTTC. This codes for CSVREDGYEQYF.

This chain links TRBV7-2 with TRBJ2-6; D perhaps matches TRBD2 (5 bases). The CDR3 is 15 amino acids. Trimming stripped 6 bases from V and 0 bases from J, with 9 bases between. Germline CDR1 is SGHTA and CDR2 is FQGNSA. The CDR3 DNA follows: TGTGCCAGCAGGCCTACTAGCTCTGGGGCCAACGTCCTGACTTTC. Translated: CASRPTSSGANVLTF.

This clonotype is judged medium-sized (0.01 to 0.1%). The rearrangement links TRBV6-2 or TRBV6-3 to TRBJ1-1; D might be TRBD1 (6 bases). CDR1 and CDR2 from the germline V gene are MNHEY and SVGEGT. The CDR3 contains 15 residues. Between the trimmed V and J ends, which lost 6 bases and 3 bases, there was a span of 17 bases. The CDR3 sequence: CASSRKQGLDTEAFF. The CDR3 DNA reads TGTGCCAGCAGCCGAAAACAGGGTTTGGACACTGAAGCTTTCTTT.

This chain connects TRBV27 to TRBJ2-7, with 8 bases fitting TRBD2. J lost 4 bases, V lost 0 bases, and 8 bases had no gene match. CDR1 is MNHEY, CDR2 SMNVEV, per germline (reference sequence). This CDR3 has 16 amino acids. DNA for the CDR3: TGTGCCAGCAGTTTATCGATGGGGCGGGAGGTTTACGAGCAGTACTTC. It specifies CASSLSMGREVYEQYF.

This clonotype appeared many times. The V call is TRBV12-3 or TRBV12-4, the J call TRBJ1-2, with D hard to call. This CDR3 contains 16 residues. The V gene lost 3 bases and the J gene lost 4 bases, with 18 bases spanning the gap. The CDR3 is CASSLQHGWGSYGYTF. The DNA for the CDR3 is TGTGCCAGCAGTTTGCAGCACGGATGGGGAAGCTATGGCTACACCTTC.

The sample holds many counts of this clonotype. The V gene is TRBV12-3 or TRBV12-4, the J gene TRBJ2-3; D is unclear. Trimming cost V 6 bases and J 6 bases, with 13 bases left between them. The CDR3 runs 13 residues. The CDR3 protein is CASRADWADTQYF. In nucleotides, the CDR3 is TGTGCCAGCAGAGCCGACTGGGCGGATACGCAGTATTTT.

This chain joins TRBV7-2 and TRBJ2-7; D is ambiguous. Trimming took 6 bases from V and 0 from J, leaving 9 bases between them. Germline V lookup: CDR1 SGHTA, CDR2 FQGNSA. The CDR3 runs to 13 residues. CDR3 residues: CASSSPVSYEQYF. DNA of the CDR3: TGTGCCAGCAGTTCCCCTGTCTCCTACGAGCAGTACTTC. Variable domain in full (rest from reference TRBV7-2 and TRBJ2-7): GAGVSQSPSNKVTEKGKDVELRCDPISGHTALYWYRQSLGQGLEFLIYFQGNSAPDKSGLPSDRFSAERTGGSVSTLTIQRTQQEDSAVYLCASSSPVSYEQYFGPGTRLTVT.

This clonotype was detected only a few times. One end of the junction does not line up with germline, which may come from a read error. The chain combines TRBV6-1 with TRBJ1-3, with D unresolved. The CDR3 contains 14 residues. Per the germline V gene, CDR1 is MNHNS and CDR2 is SASEGT. Written as DNA, the CDR3 is TGTGCCAGCAGTGAAGGGACCACTGGAGACACCATATATTTT. The encoded protein is CASSEGTTGDTIYF.

This clonotype came up many times. The chain joins TRBV6-5 to TRBJ2-7; D is unclear. The germline V gene encodes CDR1 MNHEY and CDR2 SVGAGI. Trimming cost V 3 bases and J 3 bases, with 12 bases left between them. This CDR3 spans 14 amino acids. The CDR3 sequence is CASSYMGSNYEQYF. The CDR3 DNA sequence: TGTGCCAGCAGTTATATGGGGTCGAACTACGAGCAGTACTTC.

This rearrangement joins TRBV12-3 or TRBV12-4 to TRBJ2-5; 10 bases fit TRBD2. The J segment lost 3 bases and the V segment lost 5 bases, leaving 6 bases of the junction unmatched. The CDR3 is 15 amino acids. The CDR3 spells CASSAQAGGKETQYF. The CDR3, as DNA: TGTGCCAGCAGTGCACAAGCGGGAGGGAAAGAGACCCAGTACTTC.

This chain links TRBV28 with TRBJ2-5, with D uncertain. CDR3 size: 12 residues. Between the trimmed V and J ends, which lost 7 bases and 7 bases, there was a span of 13 bases. Germline V gene sequence: CDR1 MDHEN, CDR2 SYDVKM. The CDR3 nucleotides are TGTGCCAGCAAGGCGGCTGCTGTGACCCAGTACTTC. It translates to CASKAAAVTQYF.

The sample holds a few counts of this clonotype. The chain is built from TRBV7-2 and TRBJ2-7; D call uncertain. This CDR3 is built from 14 residues. V lost 0 bases and J 5 bases, leaving 11 bases between the germline ends. CDR1 is SGHTA and CDR2 is FQGNSA in the germline V gene. This chain's CDR3 is CASSLAASLHEQYF. The DNA for the CDR3 is TGTGCCAGCAGCTTAGCCGCTAGTCTCCACGAGCAGTACTTC.

This clonotype was observed many times. The chain uses TRBV11-2 and TRBJ2-7; D ambiguous. The germline V gene has CDR1 SGHAT and CDR2 FQNNGV. V gave up 3 bases and J gave up 0 bases, with 6 bases separating them. The CDR3 sequence is 13 residues long. CDR3 nucleotide sequence: TGTGCCAGCAGCTTTCCCAGCTCCTACGAGCAGTACTTC. Translation: CASSFPSSYEQYF.

There are many counts of this clonotype. This chain connects TRBV7-2 to TRBJ2-7; D tentatively reads TRBD1 or TRBD2 (5 bases each). V was pared by 7 bases and J by 7 bases, with 17 bases between. CDR1 and CDR2 from the germline V gene are SGHTA and FQGNSA. The CDR3 runs 13 residues. In nucleotides, the CDR3 is TGTGCCAGCACCCGGGACGATCGAGGGGAGCAGTACTTC. Amino acid sequence: CASTRDDRGEQYF.

This clonotype has ten or more counts. The genes are TRBV29-1 and TRBJ2-5; perhaps TRBD1 as D (6 bases). The V and J ends lost 5 bases and 4 bases respectively, with 11 bases between them. CDR3 length: 12 residues. Germline assignment: CDR1 SQVTM and CDR2 ANQGSEA. The CDR3 spells CSVPRGGETQYF. The DNA of the CDR3 is TGCAGCGTTCCCAGGGGCGGAGAGACCCAGTACTTC.

The chain joins TRBV5-1 to TRBJ2-5, with D hard to call. Germline V lookup: CDR1 SGHRS, CDR2 YFSETQ. The CDR3 has 14 amino acids. The germline V and J ends were trimmed by 1 base and 5 bases, with 12 bases remaining between them. The CDR3: CASSLIPVVETQYF. In DNA, the CDR3 is TGCGCCAGCAGCTTGATTCCGGTGGTGGAGACCCAGTACTTC.

This clonotype came up many times. Possible read error: a much larger clone is one base away. The rearrangement joins TRBV7-3 to TRBJ2-5; 7 nucleotides line up with TRBD1. Germline assignment: CDR1 SGHTA and CDR2 FQGTGA. The CDR3 has 14 residues. The trim removed 4 bases at V and 9 bases at J, leaving 11 bases unmatched. The CDR3 bases are TGTGCCAGCAGCTCCACAGGGGCGTCGGAGGCCCAGTACTTC. Translation gives CASSSTGASEAQYF.

This clonotype has a count of ten or more. V usage is TRBV30 and J usage is TRBJ2-4; no clear D gene. This CDR3 region has 16 residues. CDR1 is GTSNPN and CDR2 is SVGIG in the germline V gene (reference sequence). With 4 bases removed from V and 0 bases from J, the gap between germline ends came to 16 bases. The DNA of the CDR3 is TGTGCCTGGAAAAGACCGAATCAGATAGCCAAAAACATTCAGTACTTC. This encodes CAWKRPNQIAKNIQYF.

This clonotype was seen more than once but under ten times. The chain uses TRBV12-3 or TRBV12-4 and TRBJ1-2; 9 nucleotides agree with TRBD1. V was pared by 5 bases and J by 5 bases, with 6 bases of the junction left unmatched. The CDR3 extends over 14 amino acids. In DNA form, the CDR3 reads TGTGCCAGCAGTCACCGGGACAGGGCTTATGGCTACACCTTC. Amino acid sequence: CASSHRDRAYGYTF.

This clonotype was observed at least ten times. The rearrangement joins TRBV19 to TRBJ2-4, with 10 bases lining up with TRBD1. V lost 6 bases and J lost 0; bases outside the gene matches: 5. Germline lookup yields CDR1 LNHDA and CDR2 SQIVND (reference sequence). This CDR3 spans 16 amino acids. CDR3 nucleotide sequence: TGTGCCAGTAGCCGGGACAGGGGACGAGCCAAAAACATTCAGTACTTC. Amino acid sequence: CASSRDRGRAKNIQYF.

This clonotype was recorded many times. V and J are TRBV28 and TRBJ1-5; TRBD1 might be the D (6 bases). The CDR3 contains 15 residues. From germline, CDR1 is MDHEN and CDR2 SYDVKM. Between the trimmed V and J ends, which lost 2 bases and 2 bases, there was a span of 10 bases. CDR3 protein: CASSLEGVGNQPQHF. The CDR3 DNA reads as TGTGCCAGCAGTTTAGAGGGGGTGGGCAATCAGCCCCAGCATTTT.

V and J are TRBV12-3 or TRBV12-4 and TRBJ1-6; TRBD1 aligns across 7 bases. J lost 4 bases, V lost 3 bases, and 3 bases had no gene match. The CDR3 loop spans 15 amino acids. The CDR3 DNA follows: TGTGCCAGCAGTTTCCGGACAGGATATAATTCACCCCTCCACTTT. Translated: CASSFRTGYNSPLHF.

This clonotype was seen many times. This sequence joins TRBV7-2 and TRBJ2-7, with D possibly being TRBD1 or TRBD2 (6 bases each). Per germline, CDR1 SGHTA and CDR2 FQGNSA. The germline V and J ends were trimmed by 4 bases and 2 bases, with 12 bases remaining between them. The CDR3 is 14 residues long. The DNA for the CDR3 is TGTGCCAGCAGCTGGAGGGACACCGCCTACGAGCAGTACTTC. This sequence encodes CASSWRDTAYEQYF.

The V call is TRBV12-3 or TRBV12-4, the J call TRBJ1-2; possibly TRBD1 for D (5 bases). This CDR3 region has 16 residues. V was pared by 6 bases and J by 2 bases, with 19 bases between. CDR3 coding DNA: TGTGCCAGCAGGCCGTTTTGGGGCCCCAAAAACTATGGCTACACCTTC. Its translation is CASRPFWGPKNYGYTF.

The chain recombines TRBV12-3 or TRBV12-4 with TRBJ2-5; tentatively, D is TRBD1 or TRBD2 (5 bases each). V lost 5 bases and J lost 1, with 11 bases in between. The CDR3 extends over 14 amino acids. For the CDR3, the DNA is TGTGCCAGCAGTCTACTAGGGGTCCAAGAGACCCAGTACTTC. As protein: CASSLLGVQETQYF.